The clone carrying this T cell receptor beta chain was seen only a few times. All of the isolated RNA was reverse transcribed, so expressed TCRB transcripts were sequenced. Data came from immunoSEQ multiplex PCR; TCRdb stores just in-frame clones and leaves some out. The table includes 220,000 or so clones, about 71% detected once. Germline loops: CDR1 GTSNPN, CDR2 SVGIG (reference sequence). V gave up 2 bases and J gave up 5 bases, with 6 bases separating them. CDR3 length equals 12 residues. The data belong to a study of beta chain features in type 1 diabetes. The sequenced sample consisted of naive CD4+ T cells from blood. The sequence derives from a man aged 25-45 years in good health. This chain uses TRBV30 with TRBJ2-2; D not resolved. The CDR3 is CAWSIQTGELFF. Written as DNA, the CDR3 is TGTGCCTGGAGTATACAGACCGGGGAGCTGTTTTTT. The full variable domain, completed using reference TRBV30 and TRBJ2-2, is SQTIHQWPATLVQPVGSPLSLECTVEGTSNPNLYWYRQAAGRGLQLLFYSVGIGQISSEVPQNLSASRPQDRQFILSSKKLLLSDSGFYLCAWSIQTGELFFGEGSRLTVL.